These 9 T cell receptor beta chains share one sample of origin, sequenced in a study of T-cell reconstitution after alpha-beta-depleted transplantation in children. Unique molecular identifiers were used to barcode this TCRbeta library. TCRdb re-called the PCR reads with MiXCR, one entry per CDR3 protein. The data show around 440,000 distinct CDR3 sequences, around 16% seen once. Here the sequenced sample was PBMCs, mostly from graft donor cells, taken 360 days after TCRalphabeta/CD19-depleted stem cell transplant. The origin of the receptors is a boy under two years old who had a stem cell transplant for Wiskott-Aldrich syndrome, so the T cells may come from the graft donor.

This clonotype has a handful of counts. V gene TRBV5-1 combines with J gene TRBJ2-3; 13 bases are a match to TRBD2. This CDR3 comprises 16 residues. The V and J ends lost 4 bases and 5 bases, in that order; junction bases with no gene match: 7. Germline CDR1 and CDR2: SGHRS and YFSETQ. CDR3 sequence reads: CASSHGLAGEVDTQYF. CDR3 nucleotides: TGCGCCAGCAGCCACGGACTAGCGGGAGAGGTAGATACGCAGTATTTT.

This CDR3 reads CASSPPGLPFNEQFF. CDR3 sequence (DNA): TGCGCCAGCAGTCCCCCAGGGCTACCTTTCAATGAGCAGTTCTTC. The chain joins TRBV5-1 to TRBJ2-1; TRBD1 is a possible D gene (5 bases). Per the germline V gene, CDR1 is SGHRS and CDR2 is YFSETQ. CDR3 size: 15 residues. Trimming took 5 bases from V and 6 from J, leaving 18 bases between them.

The chain combines TRBV12-3 or TRBV12-4 with TRBJ2-3; D is unresolved. Deletions cut 2 bases from V and 6 bases from J, with 12 bases between. The CDR3 is made up of 14 amino acids. The CDR3 nucleotides read TGTGCCAGCAGTTTACTCGCGCCTACCGATACGCAGTATTTT. Its protein is CASSLLAPTDTQYF.

CDR3 sequence reads: CASSPRTGSRQPQHF. The DNA for the CDR3 is TGTGCCAGCAGCCCCAGGACAGGATCTAGACAGCCCCAGCATTTT. The rearrangement uses TRBV12-3 or TRBV12-4 and TRBJ1-5, with 7 bases aligning to TRBD1. The CDR3 extends over 15 amino acids. V dropped 6 bases and J dropped 7; count of bases not matched to a gene: 12.

This clonotype was recorded many times. This chain joins TRBV12-3 or TRBV12-4 and TRBJ2-7, with 8 bases identical to TRBD1. Trimming removed 6 bases from V and 4 bases from J; junction bases left unmatched: 8. The CDR3 sequence is 14 residues long. The CDR3 is CASRSRDRPYEQYF. CDR3 nucleotides: TGTGCCAGCAGATCTCGGGACAGGCCTTACGAGCAGTACTTC.

About this clonotype: A much larger clone is a single base away; this may be a read error. The genes are TRBV9 and TRBJ2-1; D unclear. Germline loops: CDR1 SGDLS, CDR2 YYNGEE. CDR3 length equals 14 residues. DNA for the CDR3: TGTACCAGCAGCGTAGGCGAATCCTACAATGAGCAGTTCTTC. Translated: CTSSVGESYNEQFF.

The chain employs TRBV29-1 and TRBJ2-3; D ambiguous. V lost 4 bases, J lost 2 bases, and 16 bases lay in between. Germline CDR1 reads SQVTM; CDR2 reads ANQGSEA. The CDR3 length is 15 residues. CDR3 coding DNA: TGCAGCGTTGTCACCCGACCCCGACCCACAGATACGCAGTATTTT. Protein product: CSVVTRPRPTDTQYF.

V usage is TRBV19 and J usage is TRBJ2-2; 8 bases are a match to TRBD1. The germline V gene encodes CDR1 LNHDA and CDR2 SQIVND (reference sequence). The CDR3 extends over 16 amino acids. V lost 6 bases, J lost 6 bases, and 12 bases stayed unmatched. For the CDR3, the DNA is TGTGCCAGTAGATCCAGGGGGCAGAGTGGAGCCGGGGAGCTGTTTTTT. Translating gives CASRSRGQSGAGELFF. Looking up the rest from reference TRBV19 and TRBJ2-2 gives the full variable domain: DGGITQSPKYLFRKEGQNVTLSCEQNLNHDAMYWYRQDPGQGLRLIYYSQIVNDFQKGDIAEGYSVSREKKESFPLTVTSAQKNPTAFYLCASRSRGQSGAGELFFGEGSRLTVL.

This sequence joins TRBV20-1 and TRBJ1-2; D is possibly TRBD1 (6 bases). The V end was cut by 3 bases, the J end by 4 bases, with 12 bases between. The CDR3 consists of 13 residues. The V gene's germline CDR1 is DFQATT and CDR2 SNEGSKA (reference sequence). This CDR3 reads CSASAEGGYGYTF. CDR3 DNA: TGCAGTGCTAGTGCGGAGGGGGGCTATGGCTACACCTTC.